This T cell receptor beta chain was found in a study of cytomegalovirus exposure and HLA in healthy donors. Study details: Clustering assigned about 76% of the roughly 400 genotyped donors to the Caucasian-associated ancestry cluster.

Though nominally healthy at sampling, donors likely had unrecorded immune exposures. The CDR3 runs 15 residues. Germline CDR1 and CDR2: SGHRS and YFSETQ. The ends lost 2 bases at V and 5 bases at J; junction bases unmatched: 5. The PCR had 60 Vbeta and 13 Jbeta primers. Repertoires were generated with immunoSEQ multiplex PCR, while TCRdb's copy carries only in-frame clones and drops some. Counted here are over 150,000 clones, over 65% occurring once; the ten biggest clones make up roughly 3.5%. The sequenced material came from PBMCs. The gene calls are TRBV5-1 and TRBJ1-4, with 8 positions matching TRBD1. The sequence was collected from a woman aged 55 to 70 in good health and CMV-seropositive. CDR3 DNA: TGCGCCAGCAGCTTCACACAGGGGGGGAATGAAAAACTGTTTTTT. Translation: CASSFTQGGNEKLFF.